This is a list of T cell receptor beta chains from one sample in a study of OX40 agonist ivuxolimab in advanced cancers. The repertoire was sequenced with immunoSEQ multiplex PCR; TCRdb's copy has only in-frame clones and lacks some. The sample consists of fewer than 45,000 clones, 85% of them appearing once. The input for sequencing was CD4+ or CD8+ T cells sorted from blood, taken in a trial of the OX40 agonist ivuxolimab. The receptors originated from an adult with an advanced solid tumor such as melanoma, head and neck, liver or kidney cancer. The CDR3 runs from the conserved cysteine through the conserved F or W. The D gene is left open where the match is weak. Not all rows give a size; the values are once, few, many and, for expanded clones, a class.

>TRBJ2-1|.|TRBV18|few
CASSVGRRNEQFF
TGTGCCAGCTCAGTAGGGAGGCGTAATGAGCAGTTCTTC
>TRBJ2-1|TRBD2|TRBV27|.
CASRRGLAGPNEQFF
TGTGCCAGCAGAAGAGGACTAGCGGGACCCAATGAGCAGTTCTTC
>TRBJ2-7|.|TRBV6-5|.
CASSLWGRSYEQYF
TGTGCCAGCAGTTTGTGGGGGCGGTCCTACGAGCAGTACTTC
>TRBJ1-6|TRBD1|TRBV11-2|.
CASSLEGTGTSPLHF
TGTGCCAGCAGCTTAGAAGGGACAGGGACTTCACCCCTCCACTTT
>TRBJ2-4|.|TRBV11-3|once
CASSLSENIQYF
TGTGCCAGCAGCTTATCAGAAAACATTCAGTACTTC
>TRBJ2-3|.|TRBV5-4|.
CASSLLAGTDTQYF
TGTGCCAGCAGCCTGTTAGCCGGGACAGATACGCAGTATTTT
>TRBJ2-7|TRBD1|TRBV19|.
CASSQQGGRSYEQYF
TGTGCCAGTAGTCAACAGGGGGGCCGTTCCTACGAGCAGTACTTC
>TRBJ1-6|.|TRBV6-6|.
CASSYGRGMSNSPLHF
TGTGCCAGCAGTTACGGCCGGGGGATGTCGAATTCACCCCTCCACTTT
>TRBJ2-7|TRBD2|TRBV28|.
CASNNVWAGGDYEQYF
TGTGCCAGCAATAATGTTTGGGCGGGAGGGGACTACGAGCAGTACTTC
>TRBJ2-3|TRBD2|TRBV29-1|.
CSVGVLAGADTQYF
TGCAGCGTTGGGGTCCTAGCGGGAGCAGATACGCAGTATTTT
>TRBJ2-4|.|TRBV23-1|.
CASSLAEGGTKNIQYF
TGCGCCAGCAGTCTAGCCGAGGGGGGGACCAAAAACATTCAGTACTTC
>TRBJ2-4|.|TRBV9|.
CASSVGGTGQTIQYF
TGTGCCAGCAGCGTAGGGGGGACCGGGCAAACCATTCAGTACTTC
>TRBJ2-3|.|TRBV15|.
CATRASTGDTQYF
TGTGCCACCAGAGCCTCGACGGGAGATACGCAGTATTTT
>TRBJ2-1|TRBD1|TRBV18|.
CASSSGQEYNEQFF
TGTGCCAGCTCATCGGGACAGGAATACAATGAGCAGTTCTTC
>TRBJ2-5|.|TRBV11-3|.
CASSLSTTQETQYF
TGTGCCAGCAGCTTATCGACAACCCAAGAGACCCAGTACTTC
>TRBJ2-7|TRBD2|TRBV7-2|.
CASSRTTLFGGYYEQYF
TGTGCCAGCAGTAGAACAACGCTTTTCGGGGGGTACTACGAGCAGTACTTC
>TRBJ2-1|TRBD2|TRBV2|.
CASSEVLAGGGGQFF
TGTGCCAGCAGTGAGGTTTTAGCGGGAGGAGGCGGGCAGTTCTTC
>TRBJ2-3|TRBD2|TRBV19|once
CASTPRREGGNTQYF
TGTGCCAGTACCCCTCGCCGGGAGGGTGGGAATACGCAGTATTTT
>TRBJ1-4|.|TRBV2|.
CASSEDLTRGEKLFF
TGTGCCAGCAGTGAAGATCTGACCCGGGGTGAAAAACTGTTTTTT
>TRBJ2-1|.|TRBV2|.
CASTLLSYNEQFF
TGTGCCAGCACCCTGCTCTCCTACAATGAGCAGTTCTTC
>TRBJ1-1|.|TRBV10-3|.
CAISESDRDTEAFF
TGTGCCATCAGTGAGTCGGACAGAGACACTGAAGCTTTCTTT